The 6 T cell receptor beta chains in this list originate from one sample, sequenced in a study of cytomegalovirus exposure and HLA in healthy donors. Both 60 Vbeta primers and 13 Jbeta primers went into the PCR. Only in-frame clones appear in the TCRdb table, and some are missing; sequencing was by immunoSEQ multiplex PCR. The sample includes 120,000 to 150,000 clones, around three quarters of them seen just once. The specimen was PBMCs. The source of these receptors is a man in his forties in good health and CMV-seropositive.

The chain has TRBV7-2 and TRBJ2-7; tentative D call: TRBD2 (6 bases). Germline V gene data show CDR1 as SGHTA and CDR2 as FQGNSA. This CDR3 contains 14 residues. V was pared by 5 bases and J by 6 bases, with 17 bases between. The CDR3 protein is CASSPGTRVGEQYF. The CDR3 coding sequence is TGTGCCAGCAGCCCCGGGACTCGCGTGGGCGAGCAGTACTTC. Together with reference TRBV7-2 and TRBJ2-7, the CDR3 gives the full variable domain: GAGVSQSPSNKVTEKGKDVELRCDPISGHTALYWYRQSLGQGLEFLIYFQGNSAPDKSGLPSDRFSAERTGGSVSTLTIQRTQQEDSAVYLCASSPGTRVGEQYFGPGTRLTVT.

Details on this clone: The sample has other DNA sequences that encode this CDR3 too. The CDR3 nucleotides read TGTGCCAGCAGCTTGGATCGGGAACCCTATAATTCACCCCTCCACTTT. It is translated as CASSLDREPYNSPLHF. The chain joins TRBV5-4 to TRBJ1-6; D gene uncertain. This CDR3 comprises 16 residues. V was cut by 0 bases and J by 2 bases, with 9 bases left in between. Germline CDR1 reads SGHNT; CDR2 reads YYREEE (reference sequence).

This rearrangement joins TRBV4-2 to TRBJ2-3; the match to TRBD2 covers 10 bases. CDR3 size: 19 residues. The germline V gene has CDR1 LGHNA and CDR2 YNFKEQ. V shed 0 bases and J 0 bases; nucleotides not matched to a gene: 9. In nucleotides, the CDR3 is TGTGCCAGCAGCCAAGATTCTTCAGCGGGGGGGTCTAGCACAGATACGCAGTATTTT. The encoded protein is CASSQDSSAGGSSTDTQYF.

This chain links TRBV4-3 with TRBJ2-7; 10 nucleotides line up with TRBD2. Germline V gene lookup returns CDR1 LGHNA and CDR2 YSLEER. The CDR3 totals 15 residues. The V segment lost 1 base and the J segment 3 bases; nucleotides outside the gene matches: 3. The CDR3: CASSQGLAGDYEQYF. In DNA form, the CDR3 reads TGCGCCAGCAGCCAAGGGCTAGCGGGAGACTACGAGCAGTACTTC.

The V gene is TRBV11-2, the J gene TRBJ2-3; a weak D match, TRBD1 (5 bases). From germline, CDR1 is SGHAT and CDR2 FQNNGV. Trimming removed 8 bases at V and 7 bases at J, with 28 bases between. This CDR3 is 17 amino acids long. The CDR3 is CASDYPMHPQGPNTQYF. CDR3 bases: TGTGCCAGCGATTATCCAATGCATCCCCAGGGCCCCAATACGCAGTATTTT.

The gene calls are TRBV28 and TRBJ1-5; TRBD1 matches 11 bases. CDR1 is MDHEN and CDR2 is SYDVKM in the germline V gene. CDR3 size: 16 residues. The V and J ends lost 6 bases and 4 bases, in that order; junction bases with no gene match: 8. CDR3 region: CASSRGTGGWNQPQHF. CDR3 bases: TGTGCCAGCAGCCGGGGGACAGGGGGTTGGAATCAGCCCCAGCATTTT.